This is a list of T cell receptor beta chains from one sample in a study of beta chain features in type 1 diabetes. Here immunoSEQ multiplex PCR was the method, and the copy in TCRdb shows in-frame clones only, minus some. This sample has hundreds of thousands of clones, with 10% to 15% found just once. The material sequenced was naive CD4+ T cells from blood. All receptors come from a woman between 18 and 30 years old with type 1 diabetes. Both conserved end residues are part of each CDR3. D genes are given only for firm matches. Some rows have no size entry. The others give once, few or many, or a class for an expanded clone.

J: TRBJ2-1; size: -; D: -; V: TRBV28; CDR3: CASSPIPRGSYNEQFF; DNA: TGTGCCAGCAGCCCCATCCCTAGGGGCTCCTACAATGAGCAGTTCTTC
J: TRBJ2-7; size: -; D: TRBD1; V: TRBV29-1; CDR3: CSVGDRASYEQYF; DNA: TGCAGCGTGGGAGACAGGGCCTCCTACGAGCAGTACTTC
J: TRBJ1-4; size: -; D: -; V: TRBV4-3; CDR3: CASSQDRRKGVIEKLFF; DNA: TGCGCCAGCAGCCAAGATCGAAGAAAGGGAGTGATCGAAAAACTGTTTTTT
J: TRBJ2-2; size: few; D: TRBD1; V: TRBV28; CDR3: CASTLSPGQGVSGELFF; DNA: TGTGCCAGCACCCTATCCCCCGGACAGGGGGTGAGCGGGGAGCTGTTTTTT
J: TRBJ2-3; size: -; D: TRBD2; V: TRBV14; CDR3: CASSQTGLAGGLTQYF; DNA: TGTGCCAGCAGCCAGACGGGACTAGCGGGAGGACTTACGCAGTATTTT
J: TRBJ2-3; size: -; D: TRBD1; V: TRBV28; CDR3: CASLKSDRKSTDTQYF; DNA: TGTGCCAGCCTAAAATCGGACAGGAAAAGCACAGATACGCAGTATTTT
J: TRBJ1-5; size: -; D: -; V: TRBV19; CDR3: CASSPRGQLPSNQPQHF; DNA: TGTGCCAGTAGTCCTCGGGGTCAGCTTCCGAGCAATCAGCCCCAGCATTTT
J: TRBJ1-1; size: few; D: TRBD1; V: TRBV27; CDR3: CASSPWRDRGWDTEAFF; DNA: TGTGCCAGCAGCCCCTGGCGGGACAGGGGATGGGACACTGAAGCTTTCTTT
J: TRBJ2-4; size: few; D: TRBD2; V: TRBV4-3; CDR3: CASASGRGENIQYF; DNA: TGCGCCAGCGCCTCCGGGAGGGGGGAAAACATTCAGTACTTC
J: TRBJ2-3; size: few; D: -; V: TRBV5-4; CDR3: CASSPTRSSTDTQYF; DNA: TGTGCCAGCAGCCCAACTAGGAGCTCCACAGATACGCAGTATTTT
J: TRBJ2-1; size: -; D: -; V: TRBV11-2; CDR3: CASSLVLEQFF; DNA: TGTGCCAGCAGCTTAGTTCTTGAGCAGTTCTTC
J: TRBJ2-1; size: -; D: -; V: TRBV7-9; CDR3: CASSLLEEQFF; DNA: TGTGCCAGCAGCTTGTTGGAGGAGCAGTTCTTC
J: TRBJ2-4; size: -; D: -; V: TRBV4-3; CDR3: CASSQVLAVAKNIQYF; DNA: TGCGCCAGCAGCCAAGTATTGGCGGTAGCCAAAAACATTCAGTACTTC
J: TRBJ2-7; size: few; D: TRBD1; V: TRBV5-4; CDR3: CASSDRAPSSYEQYF; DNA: TGTGCCAGCAGCGACAGGGCCCCGAGCTCCTACGAGCAGTACTTC
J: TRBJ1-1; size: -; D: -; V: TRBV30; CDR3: CAWRGAAVEAFF; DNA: TGTGCCTGGAGAGGGGCGGCAGTTGAAGCTTTCTTT
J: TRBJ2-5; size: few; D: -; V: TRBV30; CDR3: CAWSGQKETQYF; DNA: TGTGCCTGGAGTGGACAGAAAGAGACCCAGTACTTC
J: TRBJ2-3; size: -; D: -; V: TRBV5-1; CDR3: CASSGGDSGSDTQYF; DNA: TGCGCCAGCAGCGGCGGGGACAGCGGATCAGATACGCAGTATTTT
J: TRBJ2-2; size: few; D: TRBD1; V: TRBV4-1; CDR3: CASSQWTGGTGELFF; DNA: TGCGCCAGCAGCCAATGGACAGGGGGCACCGGGGAGCTGTTTTTT
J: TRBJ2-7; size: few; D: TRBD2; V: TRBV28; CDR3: CASTISGSPYEQYF; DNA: TGTGCCAGCACCATTAGCGGGAGCCCCTACGAGCAGTACTTC
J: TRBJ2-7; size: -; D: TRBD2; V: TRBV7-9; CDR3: CASSPPGLASNYEQYF; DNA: TGTGCCAGCAGCCCCCCCGGACTAGCGTCCAACTACGAGCAGTACTTC
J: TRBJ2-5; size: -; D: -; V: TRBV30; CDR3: CAWSVGLQETQYF; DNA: TGTGCCTGGAGTGTGGGACTCCAAGAGACCCAGTACTTC
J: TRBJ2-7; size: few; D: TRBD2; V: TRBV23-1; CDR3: CASSNRAGEGEQYF; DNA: TGCGCCAGCAGCAATCGTGCTGGGGAGGGGGAGCAGTACTTC
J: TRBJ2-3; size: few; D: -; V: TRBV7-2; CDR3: CASSPRGAGTDTQYF; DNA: TGTGCCAGCAGCCCCCGGGGGGCGGGCACAGATACGCAGTATTTT
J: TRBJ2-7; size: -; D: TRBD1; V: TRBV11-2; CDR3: CASSSTDRGPYEQYF; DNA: TGTGCCAGCAGTTCTACGGACAGGGGCCCCTACGAGCAGTACTTC
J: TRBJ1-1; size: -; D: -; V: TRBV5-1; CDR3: CATMDGGNTEAFF; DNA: TGCGCCACTATGGATGGAGGGAACACTGAAGCTTTCTTT
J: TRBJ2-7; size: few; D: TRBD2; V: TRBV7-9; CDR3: CASSLGLAASYEQYF; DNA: TGTGCCAGCAGCCTAGGGCTAGCGGCAAGCTACGAGCAGTACTTC
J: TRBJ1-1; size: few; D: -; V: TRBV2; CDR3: CASSEVSTEAFF; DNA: TGTGCCAGCAGTGAAGTCAGCACTGAAGCTTTCTTT
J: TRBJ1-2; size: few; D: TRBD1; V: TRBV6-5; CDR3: CASSYSGQGSNYGYTF; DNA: TGTGCCAGCAGTTACTCGGGACAGGGGTCTAACTATGGCTACACCTTC
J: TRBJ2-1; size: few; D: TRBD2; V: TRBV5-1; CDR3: CASSFLRAGVGNNEQFF; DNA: TGCGCCAGCAGCTTTCTTAGAGCGGGAGTAGGGAACAATGAGCAGTTCTTC
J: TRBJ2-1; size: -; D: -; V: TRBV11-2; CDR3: CASSLGATFYNEQFF; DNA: TGTGCCAGCAGCTTAGGAGCGACCTTCTACAATGAGCAGTTCTTC
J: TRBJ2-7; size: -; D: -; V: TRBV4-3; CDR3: CASSQDVAGFYEQYF; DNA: TGCGCCAGCAGCCAAGATGTGGCGGGGTTCTACGAGCAGTACTTC
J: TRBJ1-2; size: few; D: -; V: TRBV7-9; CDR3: CASSLEGLRTPYGYTF; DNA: TGTGCCAGCAGCTTGGAGGGACTCAGAACCCCCTATGGCTACACCTTC
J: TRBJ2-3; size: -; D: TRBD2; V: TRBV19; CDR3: CASSFPSGRIPSTDTQYF; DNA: TGTGCCAGTAGTTTTCCTAGCGGGAGAATACCTAGCACAGATACGCAGTATTTT
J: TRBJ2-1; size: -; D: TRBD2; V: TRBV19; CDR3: CASSIGTSGIEQFF; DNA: TGTGCCAGTAGTATCGGGACTAGCGGGATTGAGCAGTTCTTC
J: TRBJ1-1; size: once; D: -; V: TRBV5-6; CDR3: CASSLNRLNTEAFF; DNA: TGTGCCAGCAGCTTGAACAGATTGAACACTGAAGCTTTCTTT
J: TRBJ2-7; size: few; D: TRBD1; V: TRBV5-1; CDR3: CASSPRDRGHEQYF; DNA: TGCGCCAGCAGCCCCCGGGACAGGGGGCACGAGCAGTACTTC
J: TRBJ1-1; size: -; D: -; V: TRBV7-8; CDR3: CASSPPFGGLTEAFF; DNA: TGTGCCAGCAGCCCGCCCTTTGGAGGGCTCACTGAAGCTTTCTTT
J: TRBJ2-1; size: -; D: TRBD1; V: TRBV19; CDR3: CASSGGQGGNEQFF; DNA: TGTGCCAGTAGTGGCGGACAGGGGGGAAATGAGCAGTTCTTC
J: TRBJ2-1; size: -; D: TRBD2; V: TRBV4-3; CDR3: CASSQRASGTNEQFF; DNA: TGCGCCAGCAGCCAGAGAGCTAGCGGGACCAATGAGCAGTTCTTC
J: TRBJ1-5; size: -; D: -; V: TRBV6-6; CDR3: CASRHQAGPQHF; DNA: TGTGCCAGCAGACACCAAGCGGGACCCCAGCATTTT
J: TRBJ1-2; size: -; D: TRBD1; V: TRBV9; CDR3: CASSARDRVLYGYTF; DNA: TGTGCCAGCAGCGCCAGGGACAGGGTACTCTATGGCTACACCTTC
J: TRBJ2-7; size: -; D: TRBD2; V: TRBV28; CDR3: CASSPGTSGSEEQYF; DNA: TGTGCCAGCAGCCCAGGGACTAGCGGGAGTGAAGAGCAGTACTTC
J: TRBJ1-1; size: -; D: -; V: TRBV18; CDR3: CASSVGGNTEAFF; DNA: TGTGCCAGCTCAGTCGGCGGAAACACTGAAGCTTTCTTT
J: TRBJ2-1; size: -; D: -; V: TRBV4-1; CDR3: CASSQERAINEQFF; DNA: TGCGCCAGCAGCCAAGAGAGGGCTATCAATGAGCAGTTCTTC
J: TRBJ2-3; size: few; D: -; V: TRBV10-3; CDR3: CAISAAEPDTQYF; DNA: TGTGCCATCAGTGCGGCGGAACCAGATACGCAGTATTTT
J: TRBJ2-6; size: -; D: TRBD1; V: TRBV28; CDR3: CASRTGIAGANVLTF; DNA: TGTGCCAGCAGGACAGGGATCGCTGGGGCCAACGTCCTGACTTTC
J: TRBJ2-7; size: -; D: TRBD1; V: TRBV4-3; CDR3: CASSQEPPGTGWREQYF; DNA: TGCGCCAGCAGCCAAGAACCACCCGGGACAGGGTGGCGAGAGCAGTACTTC
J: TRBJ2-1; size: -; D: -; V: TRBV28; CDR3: CASSKGGTYNEQFF; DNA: TGTGCCAGCAGTAAAGGCGGGACCTACAATGAGCAGTTCTTC
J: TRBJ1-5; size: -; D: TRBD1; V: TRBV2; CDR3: CASSARQGFSNQPQHF; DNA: TGTGCCAGCAGTGCGAGACAGGGCTTTAGCAATCAGCCCCAGCATTTT
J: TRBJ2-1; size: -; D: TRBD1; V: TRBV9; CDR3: CASSVLGGQGGNEQFF; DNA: TGTGCCAGCAGCGTATTGGGGGGACAGGGGGGCAATGAGCAGTTCTTC